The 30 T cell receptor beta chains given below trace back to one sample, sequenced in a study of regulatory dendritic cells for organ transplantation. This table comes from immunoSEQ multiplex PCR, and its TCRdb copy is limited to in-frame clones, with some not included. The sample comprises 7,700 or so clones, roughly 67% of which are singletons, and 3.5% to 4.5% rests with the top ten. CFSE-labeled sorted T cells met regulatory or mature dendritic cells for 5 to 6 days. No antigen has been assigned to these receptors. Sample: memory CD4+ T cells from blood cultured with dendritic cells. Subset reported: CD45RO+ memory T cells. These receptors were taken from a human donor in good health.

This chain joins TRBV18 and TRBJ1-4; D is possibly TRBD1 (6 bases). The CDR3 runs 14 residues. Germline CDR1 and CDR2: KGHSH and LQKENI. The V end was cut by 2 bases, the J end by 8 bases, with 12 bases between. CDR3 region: CASSPLQGGEKLFF. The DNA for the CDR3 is TGTGCCAGCTCACCATTACAGGGTGGAGAAAAACTGTTTTTT.

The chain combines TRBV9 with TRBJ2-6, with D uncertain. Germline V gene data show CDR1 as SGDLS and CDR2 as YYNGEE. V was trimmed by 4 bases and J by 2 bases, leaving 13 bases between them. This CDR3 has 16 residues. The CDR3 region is CASSPTPYTGANVLTF. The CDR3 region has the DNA TGTGCCAGCAGCCCAACCCCTTACACTGGGGCCAACGTCCTGACTTTC.

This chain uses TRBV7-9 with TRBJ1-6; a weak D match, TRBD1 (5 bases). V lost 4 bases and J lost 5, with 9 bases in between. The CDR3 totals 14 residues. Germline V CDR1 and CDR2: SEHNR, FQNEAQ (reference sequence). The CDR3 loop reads CASSYSTDNSPLHF. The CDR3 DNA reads TGTGCCAGCAGCTATTCGACAGATAATTCACCCCTCCACTTT.

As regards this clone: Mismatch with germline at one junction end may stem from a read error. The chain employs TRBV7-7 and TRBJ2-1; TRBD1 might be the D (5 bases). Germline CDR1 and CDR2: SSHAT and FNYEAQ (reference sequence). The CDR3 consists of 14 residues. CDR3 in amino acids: CASSFRAGHNEQFF. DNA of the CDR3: TGTGCTAGCAGCTTCAGAGCAGGGCACAATGAGCAGTTCTTC.

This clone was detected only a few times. CDR3 nucleotides: TGTGCCAGCTCACAGGGGAGTAGCGGTATGAATACGCAGTATTTT. As protein: CASSQGSSGMNTQYF. The rearrangement uses TRBV18 and TRBJ2-3; a possible D gene is TRBD2 (6 bases). In germline, CDR1 is KGHSH, CDR2 LQKENI. This CDR3 has 15 amino acids. Trimming removed 4 bases at V and 7 bases at J, with 18 bases between.

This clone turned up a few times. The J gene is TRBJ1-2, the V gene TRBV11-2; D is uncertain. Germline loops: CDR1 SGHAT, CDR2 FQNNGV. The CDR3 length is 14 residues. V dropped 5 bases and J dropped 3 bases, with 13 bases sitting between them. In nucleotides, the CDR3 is TGTGCCAGCAGCATATCACTCGGTGACTATGGCTACACCTTC. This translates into CASSISLGDYGYTF.

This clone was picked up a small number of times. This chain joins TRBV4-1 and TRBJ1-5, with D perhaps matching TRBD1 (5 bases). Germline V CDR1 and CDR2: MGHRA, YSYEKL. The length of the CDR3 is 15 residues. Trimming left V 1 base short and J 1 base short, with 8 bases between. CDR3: CASSQAPGSNQPQHF. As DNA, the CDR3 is TGCGCCAGCAGCCAAGCTCCAGGGAGCAATCAGCCCCAGCATTTT.

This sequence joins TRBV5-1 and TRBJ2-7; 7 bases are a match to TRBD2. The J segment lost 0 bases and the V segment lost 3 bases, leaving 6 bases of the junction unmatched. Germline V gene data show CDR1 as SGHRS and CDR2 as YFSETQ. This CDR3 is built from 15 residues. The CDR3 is CASSWGGGSSYEQYF. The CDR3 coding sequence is TGCGCCAGCAGCTGGGGCGGGGGTAGCTCCTACGAGCAGTACTTC.

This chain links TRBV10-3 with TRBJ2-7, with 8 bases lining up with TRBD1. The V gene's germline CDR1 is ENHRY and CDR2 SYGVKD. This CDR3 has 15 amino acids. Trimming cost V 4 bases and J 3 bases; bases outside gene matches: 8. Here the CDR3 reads CAISGDSTGVYEQYF. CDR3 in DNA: TGTGCCATCAGTGGGGATTCGACAGGGGTCTACGAGCAGTACTTC.

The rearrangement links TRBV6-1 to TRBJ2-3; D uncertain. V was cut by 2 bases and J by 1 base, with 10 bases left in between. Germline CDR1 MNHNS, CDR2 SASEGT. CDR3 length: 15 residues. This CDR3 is CASSEPHIGTDTQYF. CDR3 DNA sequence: TGTGCCAGCAGTGAACCCCACATCGGCACAGATACGCAGTATTTT.

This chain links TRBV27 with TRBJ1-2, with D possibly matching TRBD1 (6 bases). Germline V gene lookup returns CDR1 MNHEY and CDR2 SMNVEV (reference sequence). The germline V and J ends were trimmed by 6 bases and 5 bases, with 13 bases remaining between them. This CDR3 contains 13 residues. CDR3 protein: CASRGTGPYGYTF. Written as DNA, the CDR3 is TGTGCCAGCAGAGGCACAGGGCCGTATGGCTACACCTTC.

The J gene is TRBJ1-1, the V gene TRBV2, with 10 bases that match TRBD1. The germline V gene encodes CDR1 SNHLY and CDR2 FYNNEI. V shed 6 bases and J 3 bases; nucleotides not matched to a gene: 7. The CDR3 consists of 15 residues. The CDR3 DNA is TGTGCCAGCAGGGCGAGACAGGGGGCAGACACTGAAGCTTTCTTT. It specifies CASRARQGADTEAFF.

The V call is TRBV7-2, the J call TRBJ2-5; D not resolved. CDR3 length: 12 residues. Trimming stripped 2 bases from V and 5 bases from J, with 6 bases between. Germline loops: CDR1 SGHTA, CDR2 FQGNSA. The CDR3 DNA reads TGTGCCAGCAGCTTAAGAGCGGAGACCCAGTACTTC. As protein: CASSLRAETQYF.

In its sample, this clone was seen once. The CDR3 bases are TGTGCCACCCAAAGCCGGGGACTAGACGATGAGCAGTTCTTC. It codes for CATQSRGLDDEQFF. The chain links TRBV10-3 to TRBJ2-1, with 8 bases matching TRBD2. V lost 10 bases and J lost 8; bases outside the gene matches: 13. Germline V gene sequence: CDR1 ENHRY, CDR2 SYGVKD. The CDR3 has 14 amino acids.

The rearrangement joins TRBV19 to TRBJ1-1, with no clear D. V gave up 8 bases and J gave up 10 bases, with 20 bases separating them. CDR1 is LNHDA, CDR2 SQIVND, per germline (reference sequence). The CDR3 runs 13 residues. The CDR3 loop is CASCQRGGPAAFF. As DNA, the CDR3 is TGTGCCAGTTGCCAACGGGGTGGACCCGCAGCTTTCTTT.

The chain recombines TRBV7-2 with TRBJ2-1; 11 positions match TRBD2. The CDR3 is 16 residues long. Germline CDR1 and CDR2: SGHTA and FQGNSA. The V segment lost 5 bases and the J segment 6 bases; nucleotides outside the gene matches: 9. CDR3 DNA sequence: TGTGCCAGCAGCCTGGCAGGACTAGCGGGCCGCAATGAGCAGTTCTTC. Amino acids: CASSLAGLAGRNEQFF.

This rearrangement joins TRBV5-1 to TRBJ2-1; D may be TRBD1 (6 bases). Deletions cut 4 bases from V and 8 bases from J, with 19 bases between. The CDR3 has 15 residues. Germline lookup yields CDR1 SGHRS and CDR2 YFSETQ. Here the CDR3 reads CASSPGGAGADEQFF. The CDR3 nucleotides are TGCGCCAGCAGCCCCGGAGGAGCAGGGGCTGATGAGCAGTTCTTC. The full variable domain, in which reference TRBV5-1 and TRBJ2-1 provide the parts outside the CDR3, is KAGVTQTPRYLIKTRGQQVTLSCSPISGHRSVSWYQQTPGQGLQFLFEYFSETQRNKGNFPGRFSGRQFSNSRSEMNVSTLELGDSALYLCASSPGGAGADEQFFGPGTRLTVL.

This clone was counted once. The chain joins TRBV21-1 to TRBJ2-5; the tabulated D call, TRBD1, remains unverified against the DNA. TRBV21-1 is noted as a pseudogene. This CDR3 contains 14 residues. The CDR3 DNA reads TGTGCCAGCAGCCCGGACAGGTACCAAGAGACCCAGTACTTC. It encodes CASSPDRYQETQYF.

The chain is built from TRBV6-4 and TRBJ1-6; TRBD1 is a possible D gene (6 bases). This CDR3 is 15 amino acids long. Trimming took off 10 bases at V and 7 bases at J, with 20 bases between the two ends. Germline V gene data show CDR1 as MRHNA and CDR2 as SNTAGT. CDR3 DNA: TGTGCCATCAGACCGGCAGGGGATGGAAATTCACCCCTCCACTTT. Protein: CAIRPAGDGNSPLHF.

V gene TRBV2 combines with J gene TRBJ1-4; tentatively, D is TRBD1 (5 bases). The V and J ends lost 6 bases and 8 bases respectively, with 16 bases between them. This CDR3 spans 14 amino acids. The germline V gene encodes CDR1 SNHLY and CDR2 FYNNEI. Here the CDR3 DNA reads TGTGCCAGCAGACCCGGGACTGGGAGCGAAAAACTGTTTTTT. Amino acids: CASRPGTGSEKLFF.

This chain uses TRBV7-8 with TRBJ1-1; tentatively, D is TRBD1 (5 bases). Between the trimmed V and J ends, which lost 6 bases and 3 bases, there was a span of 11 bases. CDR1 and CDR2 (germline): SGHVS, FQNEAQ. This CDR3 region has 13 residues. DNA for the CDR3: TGTGCCAGCAGATCATTCAGGGACACTGAAGCTTTCTTT. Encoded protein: CASRSFRDTEAFF.

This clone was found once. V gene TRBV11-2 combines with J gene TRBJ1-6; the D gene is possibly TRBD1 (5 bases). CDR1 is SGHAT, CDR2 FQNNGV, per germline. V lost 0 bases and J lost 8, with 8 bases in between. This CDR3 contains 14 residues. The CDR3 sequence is CASSLELGDSPLHF. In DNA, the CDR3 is TGTGCCAGCAGCTTAGAATTAGGGGATTCACCCCTCCACTTT.

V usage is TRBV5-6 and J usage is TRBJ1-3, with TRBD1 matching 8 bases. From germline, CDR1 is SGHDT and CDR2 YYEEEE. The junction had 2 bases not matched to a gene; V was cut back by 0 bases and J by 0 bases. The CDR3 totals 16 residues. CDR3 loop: CASSLVGTGSGNTIYF. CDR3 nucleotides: TGTGCCAGCAGCTTGGTCGGGACAGGCTCTGGAAACACCATATATTTT.

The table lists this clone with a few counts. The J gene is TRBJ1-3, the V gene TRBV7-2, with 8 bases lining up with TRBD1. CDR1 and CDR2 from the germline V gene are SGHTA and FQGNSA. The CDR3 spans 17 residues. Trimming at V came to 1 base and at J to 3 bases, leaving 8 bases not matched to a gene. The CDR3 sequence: CASSLVGQGAFGNTIYF. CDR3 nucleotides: TGTGCCAGCAGCTTAGTCGGGCAGGGGGCCTTTGGAAACACCATATATTTT.

CDR3 nucleotide sequence: TGTGCCATCTCTAGGGGGGGCCGCGAAGAGACCCAGTACTTC. Translation: CAISRGGREETQYF. V is TRBV7-2 and J is TRBJ2-5, with TRBD2 as a possible D gene (7 bases). Germline loops: CDR1 SGHTA, CDR2 FQGNSA. The CDR3 is 14 amino acids. V gave up 10 bases and J gave up 3 bases, with 18 bases separating them.

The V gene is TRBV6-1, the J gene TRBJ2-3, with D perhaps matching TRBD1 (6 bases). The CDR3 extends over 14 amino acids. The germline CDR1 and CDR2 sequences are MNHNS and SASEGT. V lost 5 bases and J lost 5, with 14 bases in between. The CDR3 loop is CASSLTGVGDTQYF. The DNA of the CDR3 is TGTGCCAGCAGTTTGACAGGCGTCGGAGATACGCAGTATTTT.

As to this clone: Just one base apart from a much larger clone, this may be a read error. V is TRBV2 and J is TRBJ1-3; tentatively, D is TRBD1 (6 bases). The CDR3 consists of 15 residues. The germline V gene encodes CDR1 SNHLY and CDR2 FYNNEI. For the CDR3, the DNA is TGTGTCAGCAGTGCTCAGGGGAATTCTGGAAACACCATATATTTT. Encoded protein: CVSSAQGNSGNTIYF.

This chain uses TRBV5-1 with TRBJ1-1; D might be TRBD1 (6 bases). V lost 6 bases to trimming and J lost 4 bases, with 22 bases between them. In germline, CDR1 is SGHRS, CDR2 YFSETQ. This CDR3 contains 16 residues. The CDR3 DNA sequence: TGCGCCAGCACTCGAGGGACAAATCGCCTGGGCACTGAAGCTTTCTTT. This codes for CASTRGTNRLGTEAFF. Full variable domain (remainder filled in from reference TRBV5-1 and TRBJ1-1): KAGVTQTPRYLIKTRGQQVTLSCSPISGHRSVSWYQQTPGQGLQFLFEYFSETQRNKGNFPGRFSGRQFSNSRSEMNVSTLELGDSALYLCASTRGTNRLGTEAFFGQGTRLTVV.

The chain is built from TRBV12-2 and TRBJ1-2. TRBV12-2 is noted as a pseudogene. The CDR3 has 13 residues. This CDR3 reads CASRLAHPRGYTF. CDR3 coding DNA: TGTGCAAGTCGCTTAGCCCATCCGCGGGGCTACACCTTC.

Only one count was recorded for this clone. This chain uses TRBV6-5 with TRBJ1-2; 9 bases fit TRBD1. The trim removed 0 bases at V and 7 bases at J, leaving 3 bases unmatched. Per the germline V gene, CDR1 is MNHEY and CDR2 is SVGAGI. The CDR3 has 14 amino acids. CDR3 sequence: CASSYSQGASGYTF. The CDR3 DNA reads TGTGCCAGCAGTTACTCACAGGGGGCGAGTGGCTACACCTTC.